The entry that follows covers one T cell receptor (beta chain) sequence. CDR3 size: 14 residues. Trimming at V came to 3 bases and at J to 3 bases, leaving 0 bases not matched to a gene. In germline, CDR1 is LGHNA, CDR2 YSLEER. This record comes from a study of shared clonotypes between healthy human individuals. Profiling relied on immunoSEQ multiplex PCR, and the TCRdb table lists in-frame clones only, not all of them. The sample lists hundreds of thousands of clones, roughly 94% occurring once. Naivety among CD8 cells was defined by CD45RO negativity and positive CCR7 selection, thereby excluding terminally differentiated effector memory CD45RA+ cells.

The chain employs TRBV4-3 and TRBJ2-1, with 9 positions matching TRBD1. The material sequenced was naive CD8+ T cells sorted from blood. The source is a man aged 30-40 years in good health. The CDR3, as DNA: TGCGCCAGCAGCCAGGGACAGGGCTACAATGAGCAGTTCTTC. It specifies CASSQGQGYNEQFF.